The entry below gives a single T cell receptor beta chain sequence along with its context. This specimen comes from a study of OX40 agonist ivuxolimab in advanced cancers. As for the study in general: It was permissible to have had prior anti-PD-1, anti-PD-L1 or anti-CTLA-4 therapy, and around 41% had some.

Deletions cut 3 bases from V and 4 bases from J, with 10 bases between. The germline V gene has CDR1 LNHDA and CDR2 SQIVND (reference sequence). The CDR3 is 14 residues long. Measured with immunoSEQ multiplex PCR; TCRdb has only the in-frame clones, and not every one. There are around 69,000 clones in the sample; nearly 90% occur only once, and 3% to 4% lies in the top ten. The clonotype originates from an adult with an advanced solid tumor such as melanoma, head and neck, liver or kidney cancer. Sequenced here: CD4+ or CD8+ T cells sorted from blood, sampled in a trial of the OX40 agonist ivuxolimab. The rearrangement uses TRBV19 and TRBJ1-5; D is possibly TRBD1 (6 bases). CDR3 sequence: CASSIDRRNQPQHF. The CDR3 nucleotides read TGTGCCAGTAGTATCGACAGGCGAAATCAGCCCCAGCATTTT.